This T cell receptor beta chain was captured by sequencing in a study of blood T cell repertoires in COVID-19. The V end was cut by 6 bases, the J end by 3 bases, with 14 bases between. Germline V lookup: CDR1 KGHSH, CDR2 LQKENI. The CDR3 covers 14 residues. Profiled with immunoSEQ multiplex PCR; TCRdb holds only in-frame clones, not every one. The sample holds over 45,000 clones, approximately 88% seen once. This TCR derives from a man aged 70-80 years with acute or convalescent COVID-19. The specimen sequenced was peripheral blood. The chain carries TRBV18 and TRBJ1-2, with D possibly being TRBD1 (6 bases). CDR3: CASSGQTFDYGYTF. The CDR3 DNA sequence: TGTGCCAGCTCCGGACAGACTTTTGACTATGGCTACACCTTC.